The source of this T cell receptor beta chain is a study of cytomegalovirus exposure and HLA in healthy donors. Study results and limitations: CMV antigen specificity was confirmed in vitro for a few CMV-associated chains. Some public TCRs appeared in many individuals, while most sequences were rare. Reports credit the classifier with highly specific, highly sensitive diagnosis of cytomegalovirus status.

Although they were nominally healthy when sampled, donors likely had unrecorded immune exposures. PCR used 60 Vbeta primers and 13 Jbeta primers. Sequenced by immunoSEQ multiplex PCR; TCRdb stores in-frame clones only, minus some. Of tens of thousands of clones in the sample, approximately 80% were seen once. Germline loops: CDR1 MGHRA, CDR2 YSYEKL. The V and J ends lost 6 bases and 2 bases respectively, with 11 bases between them. This CDR3 is built from 14 residues. Regarding this clone: Its cognate antigen is unknown.

The sample consisted of PBMCs. The rearrangement uses TRBV4-1 and TRBJ1-3; D is possibly TRBD1 (5 bases). The receptor was isolated from a female donor in good health and CMV-seronegative. The DNA of the CDR3 is TGCGCCAGCAGAGAAAGGGGCACTGGAAACACCATATATTTT. It encodes CASRERGTGNTIYF.